These 30 T cell receptor beta chains came from one sample sequenced in a study of cytomegalovirus exposure and HLA in healthy donors. This PCR relied on a set of 60 Vbeta primers and 13 Jbeta primers. The table came from immunoSEQ multiplex PCR; TCRdb's copy has only in-frame clones and leaves some out. The sample includes 90,000 or so clones, under 80% of them seen just once. Sequenced input: PBMCs. The receptors come from a man aged 55 to 69 in good health and CMV-seronegative.

V and J are TRBV30 and TRBJ1-6; perhaps TRBD1 as D (5 bases). The CDR3 is 13 residues long. The germline CDR1 and CDR2 sequences are GTSNPN and SVGIG (reference sequence). Trimming cost V 5 bases and J 6 bases, with 11 bases left between them. The DNA for the CDR3 is TGTGCCTGGGCGACAGATCCTAATTCACCCCTCCACTTT. Protein: CAWATDPNSPLHF.

J is TRBJ2-1 and V is TRBV6-1; possible D gene TRBD2, 7 bases. This CDR3 has 15 residues. Trimming pared 4 bases from V and 4 bases from J, leaving 14 bases between. Germline V lookup: CDR1 MNHNS, CDR2 SASEGT. As DNA, the CDR3 is TGTGCCAGCAGTGTTTCAGGGGAGGGTTACAATGAGCAGTTCTTC. Translation: CASSVSGEGYNEQFF.

Remarks on this clone: Relative to the germline gene, one junction end is altered; a read error may explain this. This sequence joins TRBV7-9 and TRBJ1-3; D is unresolved. The germline V gene encodes CDR1 SEHNR and CDR2 FQNEAQ (reference sequence). The CDR3 is 15 residues long. This CDR3 is CSSSWARSSGNTIYF. As DNA, the CDR3 is TGTTCCAGCAGCTGGGCCCGAAGCTCTGGAAACACCATATATTTT.

The chain recombines TRBV11-2 with TRBJ1-5, with a tentative D call TRBD1 (6 bases). The CDR3 is 15 amino acids. Germline V gene data show CDR1 as SGHAT and CDR2 as FQNNGV. V dropped 3 bases and J dropped 7 bases, with 16 bases sitting between them. Written as DNA, the CDR3 is TGTGCCAGCAGCTTCAACGGGGGGCCAGACCAGCCCCAGCATTTT. This sequence encodes CASSFNGGPDQPQHF.

This chain uses TRBV6-6 with TRBJ2-3; 9 positions agree with TRBD1. After removal of 6 bases from V and 2 bases from J, the junction contained 6 bases not matched to a gene. The CDR3 covers 15 residues. Per germline, CDR1 MNHNY and CDR2 SVGAGI (reference sequence). The CDR3 sequence: CASSPGTGYTDTQYF. CDR3 bases: TGTGCCAGCAGCCCAGGGACAGGGTACACAGATACGCAGTATTTT.

The chain employs TRBV4-2 and TRBJ2-5; 9 bases line up with TRBD2. The J call is doubtful: the DNA matches TRBJ2-7 better. The CDR3 sequence is 16 residues long. The germline V gene encodes CDR1 LGHNA and CDR2 YNFKEQ. CDR3 residues: CASSHPRAGGTYEQYF. Here the CDR3 DNA reads TGTGCCAGCAGCCACCCCCGAGCGGGGGGAACCTACGAGCAGTACTTC.

The chain couples TRBV25-1 to TRBJ1-2, with TRBD1 matching over 7 bases. In germline, CDR1 is MGHDK, CDR2 SYGVNS. The CDR3 is 16 residues long. V lost 2 bases to trimming and J lost 1 base; unmatched junction nucleotides: 7. The CDR3 reads CASSEPGQGVNYGYTF. The CDR3 coding sequence is TGTGCCAGCAGTGAACCAGGGCAGGGGGTTAACTATGGCTACACCTTC.

The rearrangement links TRBV10-2 to TRBJ1-4; D perhaps matches TRBD1 (5 bases). The V and J ends lost 1 base and 4 bases respectively, with 7 bases between them. CDR1 is WSHSY and CDR2 is SAAADI in the germline V gene. This CDR3 is built from 14 residues. CDR3 coding DNA: TGCGCCAGCAGTGAGTTAGGACATAATGAAAAACTGTTTTTT. Its protein product is CASSELGHNEKLFF.

The V gene is TRBV9, the J gene TRBJ2-7; TRBD1 is a possible D gene (5 bases). Germline-derived CDR1 and CDR2 are SGDLS and YYNGEE. The CDR3 runs to 14 residues. Trimming cost V 0 bases and J 3 bases, with 10 bases left between them. The CDR3 loop is CASSVASGHYEQYF. CDR3 nucleotide sequence: TGTGCCAGCAGCGTAGCATCAGGGCACTACGAGCAGTACTTC.

The genes are TRBV9 and TRBJ2-1; D remains ambiguous. Germline lookup yields CDR1 SGDLS and CDR2 YYNGEE. The CDR3 totals 12 residues. Deletions cut 4 bases from V and 2 bases from J, with 4 bases between. This CDR3 is CASSLTYNEQFF. The CDR3 DNA reads as TGTGCCAGCAGCTTAACCTACAATGAGCAGTTCTTC.

V gene TRBV29-1 combines with J gene TRBJ2-7, with TRBD1 matching over 10 bases. The CDR3 is made up of 13 amino acids. Germline loops: CDR1 SQVTM, CDR2 ANQGSEA. V lost 4 bases to trimming and J lost 6 bases; unmatched junction nucleotides: 6. The CDR3 sequence: CSVVSRDRGEQYF. In nucleotides, the CDR3 is TGCAGCGTTGTCAGCCGGGACAGGGGCGAGCAGTACTTC.

V usage is TRBV10-3 and J usage is TRBJ2-3, with D maybe TRBD2 (5 bases). Trimming cost V 7 bases and J 5 bases, with 16 bases left between them. The germline gives CDR1 ENHRY, CDR2 SYGVKD. The CDR3 loop spans 14 amino acids. Here the CDR3 reads CAITPRAGGDTQYF. The CDR3, as DNA: TGTGCCATCACCCCCCGCGCGGGTGGAGATACGCAGTATTTT.

Points on this clone: Mismatch with germline at one junction end may stem from a read error. The V call is TRBV7-9, the J call TRBJ1-2, with 7 bases matching TRBD1. The CDR3 runs to 12 residues. Looked up from germline, CDR1 is SEHNR and CDR2 is FQNEAQ (reference sequence). CDR3 sequence reads: CSSSWDSYGYTF. The CDR3 coding sequence is TGTTCCAGCAGCTGGGACAGCTATGGCTACACCTTC. Full variable domain (outside the CDR3, taken from reference TRBV7-9 and TRBJ1-2): DTGVSQNPRHKITKRGQNVTFRCDPISEHNRLYWYRQTLGQGPEFLTYFQNEAQLEKSRLLSDRFSAERPKGSFSTLEIQRTEQGDSAMYLCSSSWDSYGYTFGSGTRLTVV.

This CDR3 is CASSQDLGDGEAFF. DNA of the CDR3: TGTGCCAGCAGCCAAGATCTGGGAGACGGTGAAGCTTTCTTT. The rearrangement uses TRBV14 and TRBJ1-1; D is uncertain. The CDR3 covers 14 residues. V lost 0 bases to trimming and J lost 7 bases, with 12 bases between them. Per germline, CDR1 SGHDN and CDR2 FVKESK.

This clone was observed a handful of times. The chain combines TRBV7-9 with TRBJ1-1, with D perhaps matching TRBD1 (6 bases). The germline CDR1 and CDR2 sequences are SEHNR and FQNEAQ (reference sequence). The CDR3 has 15 amino acids. V lost 5 bases to trimming and J lost 2 bases, with 15 bases between them. The CDR3 spells CASSPDRSLNTEAFF. As DNA, the CDR3 is TGTGCCAGCAGCCCGGACAGAAGCCTCAACACTGAAGCTTTCTTT.

This clone was counted a few times. V and J are TRBV10-1 and TRBJ2-3; D is possibly TRBD1 (5 bases). Trimming pared 2 bases from V and 7 bases from J, leaving 10 bases between. The CDR3 has 13 residues. Germline CDR1 and CDR2: WNHNN and SYGVQD (reference sequence). CDR3 in DNA: TGCGCCAGCAGTGAGAGGGGCCGGAATACGCAGTATTTT. The encoded protein is CASSERGRNTQYF.

The V gene is TRBV6-5, the J gene TRBJ2-5; weak D call: TRBD1 (5 bases). The DNA end favors TRBJ2-7, so the J call may be wrong. The germline gives CDR1 MNHEY, CDR2 SVGAGI. CDR3 length equals 13 residues. The CDR3 DNA reads TGTGCCAGCACCTCGGTGCAGGGTTACGAGCAGTACTTC. Its translation is CASTSVQGYEQYF.

This chain joins TRBV5-6 and TRBJ2-5; maybe TRBD2 (6 bases). This CDR3 is built from 14 residues. CDR1 and CDR2 from the germline V gene are SGHDT and YYEEEE. Trimming cost V 0 bases and J 2 bases, with 8 bases left between them. This CDR3 reads CASSLGRGQETQYF. CDR3 nucleotides: TGTGCCAGCAGCTTGGGGAGGGGACAAGAGACCCAGTACTTC.

The V call is TRBV30, the J call TRBJ2-7; unclear D gene. Trimming took off 0 bases at V and 0 bases at J, with 9 bases between the two ends. Germline-derived CDR1 and CDR2 are GTSNPN and SVGIG (reference sequence). The CDR3 contains 14 residues. The CDR3 sequence: CAWSVGRPSYEQYF. The DNA of the CDR3 is TGTGCCTGGAGTGTGGGCAGGCCCTCCTACGAGCAGTACTTC.

The chain recombines TRBV18 with TRBJ2-3; 7 bases match TRBD2. V lost 1 base, J lost 1 base, and 2 bases stayed unmatched. The CDR3 has 15 residues. The germline CDR1 and CDR2 sequences are KGHSH and LQKENI. Here the CDR3 reads CASSPRAGGTDTQYF. Written as DNA, the CDR3 is TGTGCCAGCTCACCACGGGCGGGGGGCACAGATACGCAGTATTTT.

The chain employs TRBV2 and TRBJ2-7; a weak D match, TRBD2 (6 bases). This CDR3 region has 12 residues. The ends were cut back, 11 bases at V and 5 bases at J, with 16 bases in the middle. Germline CDR1 and CDR2: SNHLY and FYNNEI. The CDR3: CALGLLSHEQYF. DNA of the CDR3: TGTGCCTTGGGACTCCTGTCCCACGAGCAGTACTTC. The entire variable domain, with the rest obtained from reference TRBV2 and TRBJ2-7, is as follows: EPEVTQTPSHQVTQMGQEVILRCVPISNHLYFYWYRQILGQKVEFLVSFYNNEISEKSEIFDDQFSVERPDGSNFTLKIRSTKLEDSAMYFCALGLLSHEQYFGPGTRLTVT.

The chain is built from TRBV9 and TRBJ2-7; TRBD2 matches at 11 bases. The V gene end was trimmed by 2 bases and the J gene end by 2 bases; junction bases not matched to a gene: 3. Per germline, CDR1 SGDLS and CDR2 YYNGEE. The CDR3 sequence is 15 residues long. In nucleotides, the CDR3 is TGTGCCAGCAGCGTTCTAGCGGGGGGAACCTACGAGCAGTACTTC. Translation gives CASSVLAGGTYEQYF.

The J gene is TRBJ2-5, the V gene TRBV5-8, with 9 positions matching TRBD1. Germline V gene lookup returns CDR1 SGHTS and CDR2 YDEGEE. With V trimmed by 4 bases and J by 5 bases, 9 bases remained unmatched. This CDR3 region has 15 residues. This chain's CDR3 is CASSTGGRGRETQYF. The CDR3 DNA is TGTGCCAGCAGCACAGGGGGCAGGGGGAGGGAGACCCAGTACTTC.

This rearrangement joins TRBV9 to TRBJ2-1, with D maybe TRBD1 (5 bases). Trimming pared 4 bases from V and 0 bases from J, leaving 8 bases between. Germline V gene sequence: CDR1 SGDLS, CDR2 YYNGEE. The CDR3 extends over 14 amino acids. The DNA of the CDR3 is TGTGCCAGCAGCCCCGACAGCTCCTACAATGAGCAGTTCTTC. This gives the protein CASSPDSSYNEQFF.

In its sample, this clone was seen a few times. The genes are TRBV6-5 and TRBJ1-2; no clear D. V lost 2 bases to trimming and J lost 2 bases, with 15 bases between them. Germline V gene data show CDR1 as MNHEY and CDR2 as SVGAGI. This CDR3 has 16 amino acids. Here the CDR3 DNA reads TGTGCCAGCAGTTACGGGTCGGGATGGCAGAACTATGGCTACACCTTC. It translates to CASSYGSGWQNYGYTF.

The chain joins TRBV5-4 to TRBJ1-1; D is possibly TRBD1 (5 bases). Trimming cost V 4 bases and J 1 base, with 17 bases left between them. The germline gives CDR1 SGHNT, CDR2 YYREEE (reference sequence). CDR3 length equals 16 residues. The CDR3 nucleotides are TGTGCCAGCAGCCCTTGGGCGGGACCTGCGAACACTGAAGCTTTCTTT. It yields the protein CASSPWAGPANTEAFF. The whole variable domain, filled in from reference TRBV5-4 and TRBJ1-1, reads ETGVTQSPTHLIKTRGQQVTLRCSSQSGHNTVSWYQQALGQGPQFIFQYYREEENGRGNFPPRFSGLQFPNYSSELNVNALELDDSALYLCASSPWAGPANTEAFFGQGTRLTVV.

In its sample, this clone was seen a few times. The J gene is TRBJ2-1, the V gene TRBV6-5, with D possibly matching TRBD2 (6 bases). This CDR3 contains 14 residues. The germline V gene encodes CDR1 MNHEY and CDR2 SVGAGI. Trimming removed 2 bases from V and 8 bases from J, with 13 bases in between. The CDR3: CASSYKGLHHEQFF. For the CDR3, the DNA is TGTGCCAGCAGTTACAAGGGACTCCACCATGAGCAGTTCTTC.

This chain's CDR3 is CASSAEDRIQETQYF. The CDR3 DNA sequence: TGTGCCAGCAGTGCGGAGGACAGGATACAAGAGACCCAGTACTTC. V gene TRBV6-5 combines with J gene TRBJ2-5, with 7 bases that match TRBD1. This CDR3 has 15 residues. Looked up from germline, CDR1 is MNHEY and CDR2 is SVGAGI. Trimming took 5 bases from V and 2 from J; bases not matched to a gene: 8.

Only one count was recorded for this clone. CDR3 sequence reads: CAWTGEVEAFF. Written as DNA, the CDR3 is TGTGCCTGGACCGGGGAAGTAGAAGCTTTCTTT. The chain carries TRBV30 and TRBJ1-1; the D is unclear. V was trimmed by 4 bases and J by 8 bases, leaving 11 bases between them. Germline lookup yields CDR1 GTSNPN and CDR2 SVGIG (reference sequence). The CDR3 contains 11 residues.

This rearrangement joins TRBV7-8 to TRBJ2-2; 11 bases are shared with TRBD1. V gave up 5 bases and J gave up 2 bases; unmatched junction bases: 7. Looked up from germline, CDR1 is SGHVS and CDR2 is FQNEAQ. This CDR3 comprises 17 residues. The CDR3 coding sequence is TGTGCCAGCAGCCCGAGGACAGGGGGCACAAACACCGGGGAGCTGTTTTTT. Translation: CASSPRTGGTNTGELFF.